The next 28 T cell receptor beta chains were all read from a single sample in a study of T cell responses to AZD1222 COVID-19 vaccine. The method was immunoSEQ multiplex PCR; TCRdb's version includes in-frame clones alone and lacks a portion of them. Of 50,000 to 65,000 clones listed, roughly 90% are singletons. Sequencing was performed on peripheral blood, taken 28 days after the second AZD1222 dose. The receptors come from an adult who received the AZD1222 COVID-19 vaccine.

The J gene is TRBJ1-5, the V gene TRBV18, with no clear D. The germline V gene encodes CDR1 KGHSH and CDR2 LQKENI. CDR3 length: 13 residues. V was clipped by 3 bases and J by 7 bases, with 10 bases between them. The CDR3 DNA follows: TGTGCCAGCTCACCTTCTAAGGAACAGCCCCAGCATTTT. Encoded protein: CASSPSKEQPQHF.

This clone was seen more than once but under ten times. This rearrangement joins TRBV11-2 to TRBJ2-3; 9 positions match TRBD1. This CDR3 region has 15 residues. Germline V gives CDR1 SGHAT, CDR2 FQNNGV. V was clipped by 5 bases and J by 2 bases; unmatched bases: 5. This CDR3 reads CASSQTGGPTDTQYF. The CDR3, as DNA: TGTGCCAGCAGCCAAACAGGGGGCCCCACAGATACGCAGTATTTT.

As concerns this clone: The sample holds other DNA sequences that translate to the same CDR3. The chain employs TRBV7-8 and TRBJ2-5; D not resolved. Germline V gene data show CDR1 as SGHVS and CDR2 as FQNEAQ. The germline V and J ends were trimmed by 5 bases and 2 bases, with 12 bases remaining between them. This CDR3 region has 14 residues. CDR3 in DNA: TGTGCCAGCAGCCGAGGACGAACGCAAGAGACCCAGTACTTC. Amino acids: CASSRGRTQETQYF.

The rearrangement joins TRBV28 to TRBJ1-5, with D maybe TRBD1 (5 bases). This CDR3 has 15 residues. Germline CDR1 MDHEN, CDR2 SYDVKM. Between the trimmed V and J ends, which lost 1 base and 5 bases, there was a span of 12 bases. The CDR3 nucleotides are TGTGCCAGCAGTTTATCAGGGCAGACCCATCAGCCCCAGCATTTT. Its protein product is CASSLSGQTHQPQHF.

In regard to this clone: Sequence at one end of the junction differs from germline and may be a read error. The CDR3 region has the DNA TGTGCTAGCAGCCCAAGAACAGGGTCCCCGAACACCGGGGAGCTGTTTTTT. It specifies CASSPRTGSPNTGELFF. This chain joins TRBV7-7 and TRBJ2-2; weak D call: TRBD1 (6 bases). The CDR3 is made up of 17 amino acids. Germline V gene sequence: CDR1 SSHAT, CDR2 FNYEAQ (reference sequence). The full variable domain, completed using reference TRBV7-7 and TRBJ2-2, is GAGVSQSPRYKVTKRGQDVTLRCDPISSHATLYWYQQALGQGPEFLTYFNYEAQPDKSGLPSDRFSAERPEGSISTLTIQRTEQRDSAMYRCASSPRTGSPNTGELFFGEGSRLTVL.

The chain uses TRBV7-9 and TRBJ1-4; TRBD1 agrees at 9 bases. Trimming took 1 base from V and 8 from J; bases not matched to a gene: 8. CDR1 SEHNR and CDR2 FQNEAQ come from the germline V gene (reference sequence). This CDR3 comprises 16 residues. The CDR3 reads CASSLGDRGVQEKLFF. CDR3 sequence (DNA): TGTGCCAGCAGCTTAGGCGACAGGGGGGTCCAGGAAAAACTGTTTTTT. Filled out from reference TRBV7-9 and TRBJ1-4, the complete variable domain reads DTGVSQNPRHKITKRGQNVTFRCDPISEHNRLYWYRQTLGQGPEFLTYFQNEAQLEKSRLLSDRFSAERPKGSFSTLEIQRTEQGDSAMYLCASSLGDRGVQEKLFFGSGTQLSVL.

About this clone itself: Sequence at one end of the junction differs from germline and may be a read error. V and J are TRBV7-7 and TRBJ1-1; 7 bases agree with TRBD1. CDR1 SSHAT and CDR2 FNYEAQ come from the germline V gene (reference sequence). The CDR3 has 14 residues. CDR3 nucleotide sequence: TGTGCTAGCAGCCCTTACAGGGGAGATACTGAAGCTTTCTTT. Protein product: CASSPYRGDTEAFF.

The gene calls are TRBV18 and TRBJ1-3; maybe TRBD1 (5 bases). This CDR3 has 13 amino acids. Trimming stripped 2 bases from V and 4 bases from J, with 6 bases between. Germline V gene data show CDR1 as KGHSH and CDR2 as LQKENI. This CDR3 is CASSPSGGNTIYF. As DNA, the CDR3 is TGTGCCAGCTCACCATCAGGGGGAAACACCATATATTTT.

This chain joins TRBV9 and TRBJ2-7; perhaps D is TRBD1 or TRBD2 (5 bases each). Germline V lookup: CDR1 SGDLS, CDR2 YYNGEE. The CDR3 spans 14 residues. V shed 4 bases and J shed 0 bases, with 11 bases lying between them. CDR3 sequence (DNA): TGTGCCAGCAGCCGGGGCAGACACTCCTACGAGCAGTACTTC. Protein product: CASSRGRHSYEQYF. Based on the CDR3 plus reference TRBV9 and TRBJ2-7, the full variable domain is DSGVTQTPKHLITATGQRVTLRCSPRSGDLSVYWYQQSLDQGLQFLIQYYNGEERAKGNILERFSAQQFPDLHSELNLSSLELGDSALYFCASSRGRHSYEQYFGPGTRLTVT.

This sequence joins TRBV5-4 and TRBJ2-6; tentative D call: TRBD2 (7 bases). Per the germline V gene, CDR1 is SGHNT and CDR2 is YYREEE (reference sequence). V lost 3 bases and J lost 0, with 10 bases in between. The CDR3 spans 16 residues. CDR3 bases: TGTGCCAGCAGCTGGGGAGGGGGCTCTGGGGCCAACGTCCTGACTTTC. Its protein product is CASSWGGGSGANVLTF.

As DNA, the CDR3 is TGTGCCAGTAGTTCGGTGGGGACTAGGAAGGACAATGAGCAGTTCTTC. Residues: CASSSVGTRKDNEQFF. The chain joins TRBV19 to TRBJ2-1; 8 bases are shared with TRBD2. V shed 5 bases and J 5 bases; nucleotides not matched to a gene: 11. Germline CDR1 and CDR2: LNHDA and SQIVND (reference sequence). This CDR3 has 16 residues.

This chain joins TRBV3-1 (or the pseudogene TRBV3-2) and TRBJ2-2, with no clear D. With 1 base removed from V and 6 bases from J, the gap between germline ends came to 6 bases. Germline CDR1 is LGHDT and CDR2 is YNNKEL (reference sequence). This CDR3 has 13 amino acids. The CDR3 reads CASSQVSAGELFF. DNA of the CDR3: TGTGCCAGCAGCCAAGTTAGTGCCGGGGAGCTGTTTTTT.

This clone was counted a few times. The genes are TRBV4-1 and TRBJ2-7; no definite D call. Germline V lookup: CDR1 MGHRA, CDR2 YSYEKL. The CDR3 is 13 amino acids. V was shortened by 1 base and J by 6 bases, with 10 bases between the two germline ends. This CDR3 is CASSQGVQAEQYF. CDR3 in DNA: TGCGCCAGCAGCCAAGGTGTTCAGGCCGAGCAGTACTTC.

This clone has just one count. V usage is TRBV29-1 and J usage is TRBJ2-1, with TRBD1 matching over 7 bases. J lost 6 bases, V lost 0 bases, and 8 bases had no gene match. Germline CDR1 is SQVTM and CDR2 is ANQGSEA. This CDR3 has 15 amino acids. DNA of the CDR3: TGCAGCGTTGAAGAACGAGGGACAGTGAGCAATGAGCAGTTCTTC. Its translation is CSVEERGTVSNEQFF.

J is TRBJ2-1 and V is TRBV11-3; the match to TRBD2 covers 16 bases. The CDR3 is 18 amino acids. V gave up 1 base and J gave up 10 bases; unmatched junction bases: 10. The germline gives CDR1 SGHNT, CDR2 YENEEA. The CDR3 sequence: CASSLVGGLAGGPGEQFF. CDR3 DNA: TGTGCCAGCAGCTTAGTGGGGGGACTAGCGGGAGGGCCTGGCGAGCAGTTCTTC.

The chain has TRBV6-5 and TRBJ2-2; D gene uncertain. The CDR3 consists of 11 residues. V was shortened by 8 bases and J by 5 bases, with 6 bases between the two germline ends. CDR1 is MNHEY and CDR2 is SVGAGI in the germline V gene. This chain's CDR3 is CASGRTGELFF. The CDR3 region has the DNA TGTGCCAGCGGACGAACCGGGGAGCTGTTTTTT.

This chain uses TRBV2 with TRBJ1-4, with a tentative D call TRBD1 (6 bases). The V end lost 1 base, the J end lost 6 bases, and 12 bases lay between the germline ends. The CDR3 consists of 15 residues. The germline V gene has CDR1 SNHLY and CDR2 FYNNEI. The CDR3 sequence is CASSEERAGDEKLFF. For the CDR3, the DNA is TGTGCCAGCAGTGAAGAAAGGGCAGGGGATGAAAAACTGTTTTTT. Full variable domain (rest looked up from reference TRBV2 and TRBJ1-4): EPEVTQTPSHQVTQMGQEVILRCVPISNHLYFYWYRQILGQKVEFLVSFYNNEISEKSEIFDDQFSVERPDGSNFTLKIRSTKLEDSAMYFCASSEERAGDEKLFFGSGTQLSVL.

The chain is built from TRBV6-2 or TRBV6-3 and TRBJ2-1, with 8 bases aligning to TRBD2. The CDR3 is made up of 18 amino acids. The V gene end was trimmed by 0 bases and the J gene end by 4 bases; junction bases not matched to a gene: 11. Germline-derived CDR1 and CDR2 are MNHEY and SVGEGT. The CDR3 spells CASSYSARLAKRYNEQFF. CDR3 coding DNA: TGTGCCAGCAGTTACTCCGCAAGACTAGCGAAGAGATACAATGAGCAGTTCTTC.

Here the CDR3 reads CASSQEVPGRAFF. In DNA, the CDR3 is TGCGCCAGCAGCCAAGAGGTTCCCGGAAGAGCTTTCTTT. V and J are TRBV4-3 and TRBJ1-1; D ambiguous. Germline CDR1 and CDR2: LGHNA and YSLEER. The V end lost 0 bases, the J end lost 10 bases, and 12 bases lay between the germline ends. This CDR3 has 13 residues.

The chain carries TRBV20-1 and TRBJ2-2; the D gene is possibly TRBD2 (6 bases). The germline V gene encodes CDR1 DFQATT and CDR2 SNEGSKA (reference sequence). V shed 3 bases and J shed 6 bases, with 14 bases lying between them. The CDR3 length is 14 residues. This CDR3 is CSASSSSAAGELFF. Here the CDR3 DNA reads TGCAGTGCTAGTTCTTCTAGCGCGGCCGGGGAGCTGTTTTTT.

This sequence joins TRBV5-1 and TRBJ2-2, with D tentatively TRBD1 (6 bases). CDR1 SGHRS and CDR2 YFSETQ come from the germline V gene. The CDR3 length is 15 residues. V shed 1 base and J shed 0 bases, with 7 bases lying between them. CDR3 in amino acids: CASSLTGTNTGELFF. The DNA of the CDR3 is TGCGCCAGCAGCTTGACAGGGACGAACACCGGGGAGCTGTTTTTT.

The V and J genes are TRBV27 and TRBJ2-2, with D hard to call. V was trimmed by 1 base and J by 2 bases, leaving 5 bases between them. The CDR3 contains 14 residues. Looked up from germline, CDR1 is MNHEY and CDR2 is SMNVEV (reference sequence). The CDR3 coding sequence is TGTGCCAGCAGTTTATTTGCTAACACCGGGGAGCTGTTTTTT. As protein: CASSLFANTGELFF.

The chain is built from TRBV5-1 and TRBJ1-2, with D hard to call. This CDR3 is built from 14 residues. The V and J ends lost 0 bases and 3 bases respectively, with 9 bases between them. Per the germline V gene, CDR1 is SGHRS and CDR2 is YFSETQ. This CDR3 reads CASSLAYGDYGYTF. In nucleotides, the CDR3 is TGCGCCAGCAGCTTGGCTTATGGAGACTATGGCTACACCTTC.

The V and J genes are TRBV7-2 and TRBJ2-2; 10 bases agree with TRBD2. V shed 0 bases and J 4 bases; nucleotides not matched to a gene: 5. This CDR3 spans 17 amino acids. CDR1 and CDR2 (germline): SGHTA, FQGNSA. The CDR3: CASSLARAGGVTGELFF. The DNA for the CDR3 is TGTGCCAGCAGCTTAGCGCGAGCGGGAGGGGTCACCGGGGAGCTGTTTTTT. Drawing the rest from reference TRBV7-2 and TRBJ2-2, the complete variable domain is GAGVSQSPSNKVTEKGKDVELRCDPISGHTALYWYRQSLGQGLEFLIYFQGNSAPDKSGLPSDRFSAERTGGSVSTLTIQRTQQEDSAVYLCASSLARAGGVTGELFFGEGSRLTVL.

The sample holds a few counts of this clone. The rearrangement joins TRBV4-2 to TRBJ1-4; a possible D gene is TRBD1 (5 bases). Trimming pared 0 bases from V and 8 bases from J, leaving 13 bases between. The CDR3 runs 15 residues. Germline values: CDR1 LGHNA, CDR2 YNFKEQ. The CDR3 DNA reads TGTGCCAGCAGCCAAGATACCGGGGCGGGAGAAAAACTGTTTTTT. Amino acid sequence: CASSQDTGAGEKLFF.

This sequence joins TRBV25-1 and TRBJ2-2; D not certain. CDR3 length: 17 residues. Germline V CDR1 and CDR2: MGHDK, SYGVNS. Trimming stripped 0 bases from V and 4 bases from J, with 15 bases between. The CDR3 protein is CASSEYFLGKVTGELFF. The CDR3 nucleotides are TGTGCCAGCAGTGAATATTTCCTAGGCAAGGTCACCGGGGAGCTGTTTTTT.

CDR3 region: CASSLEGRGTQYF. CDR3 in DNA: TGTGCCAGCAGCTTAGAGGGTCGGGGGACCCAGTACTTC. This chain links TRBV7-7 with TRBJ2-5; maybe TRBD2 (5 bases). Deletions cut 1 base from V and 7 bases from J, with 10 bases between. The CDR3 has 13 residues. Germline CDR1 reads SSHAT; CDR2 reads FNYEAQ (reference sequence).

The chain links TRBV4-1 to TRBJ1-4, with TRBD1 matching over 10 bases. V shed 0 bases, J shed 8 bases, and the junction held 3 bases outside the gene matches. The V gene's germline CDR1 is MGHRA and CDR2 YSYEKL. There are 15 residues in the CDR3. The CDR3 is CASSQEGTGEEKLFF. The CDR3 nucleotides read TGCGCCAGCAGCCAAGAAGGGACAGGGGAAGAAAAACTGTTTTTT.